This T cell receptor (beta chain) appears in the sequencing data of a study of OX40 agonist ivuxolimab in advanced cancers. The wider study: Ivuxolimab, which is an agonistic anti-OX40 (CD134) antibody, was administered to the patients.

Clones were sequenced by immunoSEQ multiplex PCR, and TCRdb holds only the in-frame ones, with some missing. The sample records about 82,000 clones, approximately 85% being singletons. V was cut by 3 bases and J by 4 bases, with 7 bases left in between. Germline V gene sequence: CDR1 MDHEN, CDR2 SYDVKM. This CDR3 is 13 amino acids long. This receptor was identified in an adult with an advanced solid tumor such as melanoma, head and neck, liver or kidney cancer. The specimen was CD4+ or CD8+ T cells sorted from blood, collected in a trial of the OX40 agonist ivuxolimab. The rearrangement uses TRBV28 and TRBJ1-3; D is ambiguous. In DNA, the CDR3 is TGTGCCAGCAGTTTCTTTGGGGGAAACACCATATATTTT. As protein: CASSFFGGNTIYF.